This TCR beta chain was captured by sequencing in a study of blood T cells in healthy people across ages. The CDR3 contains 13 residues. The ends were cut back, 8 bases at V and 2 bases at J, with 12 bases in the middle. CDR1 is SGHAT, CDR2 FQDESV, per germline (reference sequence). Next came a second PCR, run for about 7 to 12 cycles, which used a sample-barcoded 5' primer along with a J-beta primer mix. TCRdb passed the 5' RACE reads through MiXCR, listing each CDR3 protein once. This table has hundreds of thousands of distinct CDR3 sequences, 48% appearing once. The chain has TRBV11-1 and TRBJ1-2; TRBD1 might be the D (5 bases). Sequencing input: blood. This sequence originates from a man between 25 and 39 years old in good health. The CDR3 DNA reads TGTGCCAGCCGACCCCGACAGAACTATGGCTACACCTTC. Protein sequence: CASRPRQNYGYTF.